Many counts were recorded for the clone carrying this TCR beta chain. Antigen unknown. This sample is drawn from a study of T cells after yellow fever vaccination. At the level of the study: The authors prepared low-cell-number fractions using SMART-Seq v4 Ultra Low Input.

Findings and limits, study-wide: High-abundance clonotypes from the bulk population could contaminate FACS-sorted repertoires. Boosting was followed by the reappearance of most primary-vaccination clones (around 95% CD4, around 90% CD8).

Trimming removed 1 base from V and 2 bases from J, with 7 bases in between. The CDR3 is 14 residues long. CDR1 KGHSH and CDR2 LQKENI come from the germline V gene. A process of 5'RACE template switching, which added a universal primer site and UMIs, was used to make TCR cDNA. Each CDR3 protein is one row after TCRdb ran MiXCR on the 5' RACE reads. The sample consists of 250,000 or so distinct CDR3 sequences, roughly 6.3% of them appearing once. This receptor was identified in a man aged 30 to 45 who received the YFV17D yellow fever vaccine. The specimen comprised CD4+ T cells sorted from PBMCs, sampled on the day of the yellow fever booster vaccination. The chain has TRBV18 and TRBJ2-3, with TRBD2 as a possible D gene (6 bases). This chain's CDR3 is CASSPRDFTDTQYF. CDR3 DNA sequence: TGTGCCAGCTCACCACGGGACTTCACAGATACGCAGTATTTT.